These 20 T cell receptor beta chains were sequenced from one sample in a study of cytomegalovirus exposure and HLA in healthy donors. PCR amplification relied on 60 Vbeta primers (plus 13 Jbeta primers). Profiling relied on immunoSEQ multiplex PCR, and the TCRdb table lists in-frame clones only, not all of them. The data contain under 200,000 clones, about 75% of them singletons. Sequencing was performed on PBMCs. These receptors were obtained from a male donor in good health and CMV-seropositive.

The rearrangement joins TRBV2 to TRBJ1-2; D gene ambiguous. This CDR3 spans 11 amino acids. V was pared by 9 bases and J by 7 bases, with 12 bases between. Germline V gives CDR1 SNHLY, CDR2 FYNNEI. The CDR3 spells CARSGEFGYTF. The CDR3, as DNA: TGTGCCAGATCCGGGGAATTTGGCTACACCTTC.

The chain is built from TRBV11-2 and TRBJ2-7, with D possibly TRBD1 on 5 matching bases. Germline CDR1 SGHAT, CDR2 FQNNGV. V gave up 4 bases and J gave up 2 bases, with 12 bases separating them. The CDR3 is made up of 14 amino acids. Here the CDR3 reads CASSSSTGTYEQYF. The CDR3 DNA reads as TGTGCCAGCAGCTCCTCTACAGGAACCTACGAGCAGTACTTC.

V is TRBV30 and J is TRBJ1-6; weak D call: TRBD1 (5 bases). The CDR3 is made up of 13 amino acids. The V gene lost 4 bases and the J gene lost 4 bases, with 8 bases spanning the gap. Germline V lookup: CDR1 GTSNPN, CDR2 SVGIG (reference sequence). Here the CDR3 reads CAWMTEYNSPLHF. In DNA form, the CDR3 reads TGTGCCTGGATGACAGAATATAATTCACCCCTCCACTTT.

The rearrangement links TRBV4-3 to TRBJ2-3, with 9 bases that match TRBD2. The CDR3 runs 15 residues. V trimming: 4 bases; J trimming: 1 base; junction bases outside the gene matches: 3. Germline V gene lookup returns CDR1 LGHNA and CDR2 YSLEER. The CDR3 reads CASSLLAGGTDTQYF. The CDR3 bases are TGCGCCAGCAGCCTTTTAGCGGGGGGCACAGATACGCAGTATTTT.

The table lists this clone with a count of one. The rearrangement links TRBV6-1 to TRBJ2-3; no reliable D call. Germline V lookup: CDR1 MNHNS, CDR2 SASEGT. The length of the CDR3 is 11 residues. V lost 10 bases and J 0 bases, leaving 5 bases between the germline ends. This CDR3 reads CAIRSTDTQYF. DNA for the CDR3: TGTGCCATCCGGAGCACAGATACGCAGTATTTT.

The DNA for the CDR3 is TGTGCCAGCAGTTTACATTCGGCAGGGGGGTCTACGCAGTATTTT. Protein sequence: CASSLHSAGGSTQYF. The rearrangement joins TRBV27 to TRBJ2-3; D possibly corresponds to TRBD1 (7 bases). The germline V gene encodes CDR1 MNHEY and CDR2 SMNVEV (reference sequence). Trimming removed 2 bases from V and 8 bases from J, with 17 bases in between. CDR3 length: 15 amino acids.

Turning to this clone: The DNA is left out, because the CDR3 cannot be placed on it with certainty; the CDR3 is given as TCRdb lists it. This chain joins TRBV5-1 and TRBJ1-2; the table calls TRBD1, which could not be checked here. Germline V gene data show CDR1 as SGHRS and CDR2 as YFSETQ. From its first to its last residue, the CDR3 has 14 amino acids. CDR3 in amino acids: CASSLWVGQGIYAF.

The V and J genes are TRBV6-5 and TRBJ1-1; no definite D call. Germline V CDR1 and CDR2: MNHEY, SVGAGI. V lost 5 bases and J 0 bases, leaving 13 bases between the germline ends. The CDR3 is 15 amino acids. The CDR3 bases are TGTGCCAGCAGTCCTCGGGAGCTCATGAACACTGAAGCTTTCTTT. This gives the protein CASSPRELMNTEAFF.

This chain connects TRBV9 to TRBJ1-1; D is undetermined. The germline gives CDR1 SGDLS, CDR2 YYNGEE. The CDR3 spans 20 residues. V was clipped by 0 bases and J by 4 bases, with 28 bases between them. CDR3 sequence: CASSVEGSGTVRPGSTEAFF. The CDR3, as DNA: TGTGCCAGCAGCGTAGAAGGGAGTGGTACAGTTCGACCTGGGAGCACTGAAGCTTTCTTT.

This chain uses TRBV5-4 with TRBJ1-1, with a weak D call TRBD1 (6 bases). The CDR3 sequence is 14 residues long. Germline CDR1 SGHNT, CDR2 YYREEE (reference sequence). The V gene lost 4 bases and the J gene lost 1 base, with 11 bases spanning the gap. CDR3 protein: CASSPGHRNTEAFF. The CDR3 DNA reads TGTGCCAGCAGCCCGGGACATAGGAACACTGAAGCTTTCTTT.

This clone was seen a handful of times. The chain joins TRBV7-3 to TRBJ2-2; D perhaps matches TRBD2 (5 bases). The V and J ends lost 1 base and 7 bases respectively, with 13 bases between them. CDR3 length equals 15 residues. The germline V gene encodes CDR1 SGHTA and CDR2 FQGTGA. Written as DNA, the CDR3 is TGTGCCAGCAGCTTAATCCCGGGGAATATCGGGGAGCTGTTTTTT. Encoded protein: CASSLIPGNIGELFF.

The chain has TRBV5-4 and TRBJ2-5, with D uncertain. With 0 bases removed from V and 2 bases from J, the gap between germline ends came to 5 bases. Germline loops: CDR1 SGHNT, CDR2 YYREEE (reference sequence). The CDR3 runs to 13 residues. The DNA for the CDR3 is TGTGCCAGCAGCTTGGGTCCGCAAGAGACCCAGTACTTC. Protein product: CASSLGPQETQYF.

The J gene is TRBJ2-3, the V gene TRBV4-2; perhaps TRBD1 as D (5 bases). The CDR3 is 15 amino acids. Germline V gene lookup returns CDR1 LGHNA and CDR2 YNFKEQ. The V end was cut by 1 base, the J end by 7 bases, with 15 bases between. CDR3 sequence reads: CASSQAVGALNTQYF. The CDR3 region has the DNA TGTGCCAGCAGCCAAGCGGTAGGGGCCCTGAATACGCAGTATTTT.

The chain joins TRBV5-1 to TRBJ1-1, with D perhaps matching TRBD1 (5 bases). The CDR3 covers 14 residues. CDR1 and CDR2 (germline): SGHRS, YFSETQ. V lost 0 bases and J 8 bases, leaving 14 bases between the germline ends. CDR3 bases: TGCGCCAGCAGCTTGGGTTGGGGCAACGTAGAAGCTTTCTTT. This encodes CASSLGWGNVEAFF.

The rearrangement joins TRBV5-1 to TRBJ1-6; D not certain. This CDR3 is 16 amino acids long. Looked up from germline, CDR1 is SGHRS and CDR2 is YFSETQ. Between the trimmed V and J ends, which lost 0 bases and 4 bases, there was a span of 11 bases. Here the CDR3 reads CASSLGVPRYNSPLHF. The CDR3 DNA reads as TGCGCCAGCAGCTTGGGGGTTCCGAGGTATAATTCACCCCTCCACTTT.

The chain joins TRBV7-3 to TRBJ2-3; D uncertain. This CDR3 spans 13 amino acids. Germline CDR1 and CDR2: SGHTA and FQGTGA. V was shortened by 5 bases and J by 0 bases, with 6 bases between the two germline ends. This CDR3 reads CASSLPSTDTQYF. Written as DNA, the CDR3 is TGTGCCAGCAGCCTACCTAGCACAGATACGCAGTATTTT.

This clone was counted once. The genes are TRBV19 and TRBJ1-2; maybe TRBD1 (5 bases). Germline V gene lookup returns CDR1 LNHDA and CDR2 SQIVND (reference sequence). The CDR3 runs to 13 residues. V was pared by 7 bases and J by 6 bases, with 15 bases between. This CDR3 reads CASTPSGGNGYTF. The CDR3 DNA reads TGTGCCAGTACCCCGAGCGGGGGAAATGGCTACACCTTC.

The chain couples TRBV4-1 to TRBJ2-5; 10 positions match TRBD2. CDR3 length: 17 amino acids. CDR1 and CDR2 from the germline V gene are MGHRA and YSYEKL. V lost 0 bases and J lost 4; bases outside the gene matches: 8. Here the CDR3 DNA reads TGCGCCAGCAGCCAAGATGGGCTAGCGGGGGAGGGAGAGACCCAGTACTTC. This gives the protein CASSQDGLAGEGETQYF.

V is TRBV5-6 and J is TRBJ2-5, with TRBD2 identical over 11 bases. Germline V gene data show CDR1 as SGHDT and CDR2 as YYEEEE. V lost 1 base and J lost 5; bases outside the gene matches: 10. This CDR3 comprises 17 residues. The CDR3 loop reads CASSLTASGGFGETQYF. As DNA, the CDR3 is TGTGCCAGCAGCTTGACGGCTAGCGGGGGGTTTGGGGAGACCCAGTACTTC.

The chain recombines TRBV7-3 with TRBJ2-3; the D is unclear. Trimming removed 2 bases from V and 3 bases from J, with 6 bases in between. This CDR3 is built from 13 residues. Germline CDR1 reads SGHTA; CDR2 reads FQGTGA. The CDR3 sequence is CASSLSGTDTQYF. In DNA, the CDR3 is TGTGCCAGCAGCTTATCCGGGACAGATACGCAGTATTTT.